The 22 T cell receptor beta chains below come from one sample, sequenced in a study of OX40 agonist ivuxolimab in advanced cancers. Clones were read by immunoSEQ multiplex PCR, and TCRdb kept only the in-frame ones, dropping some. Among tens of thousands of clones listed, about nine tenths were seen once. The material sequenced was CD4+ or CD8+ T cells sorted from blood, taken in a trial of the OX40 agonist ivuxolimab. The receptors were gathered from an adult with an advanced solid tumor such as melanoma, head and neck, liver or kidney cancer.

The chain links TRBV28 to TRBJ1-3; D not certain. V shed 7 bases and J shed 4 bases, with 8 bases lying between them. Per the germline V gene, CDR1 is MDHEN and CDR2 is SYDVKM. The CDR3 extends over 12 amino acids. CDR3 nucleotides: TGTGCCAGCACCTCTTCGGGAAACACCATATATTTT. Protein product: CASTSSGNTIYF.

The rearrangement joins TRBV28 to TRBJ1-4, with 9 bases matching TRBD1. V dropped 5 bases and J dropped 8; count of bases not matched to a gene: 15. The CDR3 covers 17 residues. Germline-derived CDR1 and CDR2 are MDHEN and SYDVKM. The CDR3 protein is CASSHLRDRVVGEKLFF. CDR3 DNA: TGTGCCAGCAGTCACCTCCGGGACAGGGTCGTTGGGGAAAAACTGTTTTTT. Based on the CDR3 plus reference TRBV28 and TRBJ1-4, the full variable domain is DVKVTQSSRYLVKRTGEKVFLECVQDMDHENMFWYRQDPGLGLRLIYFSYDVKMKEKGDIPEGYSVSREKKERFSLILESASTNQTSMYLCASSHLRDRVVGEKLFFGSGTQLSVL.

The chain has TRBV19 and TRBJ2-3; no definite D call. V was pared by 3 bases and J by 3 bases, with 4 bases between. CDR1 and CDR2 from the germline V gene are LNHDA and SQIVND (reference sequence). CDR3 size: 12 residues. Here the CDR3 reads CASSIGTDTQYF. CDR3 DNA: TGTGCCAGTAGTATCGGGACAGATACGCAGTATTTT.

This chain joins TRBV7-2 and TRBJ2-7, with D perhaps matching TRBD2 (6 bases). Trimming took 3 bases from V and 9 from J, leaving 15 bases between them. The CDR3 length is 13 residues. From germline, CDR1 is SGHTA and CDR2 FQGNSA. This CDR3 reads CASSFGQAGWQYF. CDR3 coding DNA: TGTGCCAGCAGCTTCGGGCAGGCGGGATGGCAGTACTTC.

The chain employs TRBV7-2 and TRBJ2-5; TRBD1 might be the D (5 bases). Germline values: CDR1 SGHTA, CDR2 FQGNSA. Between the trimmed V and J ends, which lost 4 bases and 7 bases, there was a span of 13 bases. The CDR3 sequence is 13 residues long. The CDR3 DNA sequence: TGTGCCAGCAGCTATGGACACCTAGGGACCCAGTACTTC. Its translation is CASSYGHLGTQYF.

The chain carries TRBV4-3 and TRBJ2-6; 13 nucleotides line up with TRBD2. The CDR3 has 20 amino acids. The germline V gene encodes CDR1 LGHNA and CDR2 YSLEER. J gave up 3 bases and V 3 bases, and 11 bases lay outside the gene matches. The DNA for the CDR3 is TGCGCCAGCAGCCAGCTCACCCAGGGACTAGCGGGATTTGGGGCCAACGTCCTGACTTTC. Residues: CASSQLTQGLAGFGANVLTF.

The chain is built from TRBV9 and TRBJ2-1, with 10 bases matching TRBD2. Trimming at V came to 0 bases and at J to 8 bases, leaving 5 bases not matched to a gene. This CDR3 region has 15 residues. CDR1 SGDLS and CDR2 YYNGEE come from the germline V gene. DNA of the CDR3: TGTGCCAGCAGCGTAGCGAGCGGGAGGGTCGATGAGCAGTTCTTC. This encodes CASSVASGRVDEQFF.

The chain links TRBV7-2 to TRBJ1-5; no clear D gene. Germline values: CDR1 SGHTA, CDR2 FQGNSA. The CDR3 consists of 15 residues. Trimming pared 1 base from V and 7 bases from J, leaving 14 bases between. DNA for the CDR3: TGTGCCAGCAGCTTAGATACGGGCGCACGGCAGCCCCAGCATTTT. Protein product: CASSLDTGARQPQHF. Filled out from reference TRBV7-2 and TRBJ1-5, the complete variable domain reads GAGVSQSPSNKVTEKGKDVELRCDPISGHTALYWYRQSLGQGLEFLIYFQGNSAPDKSGLPSDRFSAERTGGSVSTLTIQRTQQEDSAVYLCASSLDTGARQPQHFGDGTRLSIL.

This sequence joins TRBV27 and TRBJ2-1; maybe TRBD1 (6 bases). The ends were cut back, 5 bases at V and 3 bases at J, with 14 bases in the middle. The V gene's germline CDR1 is MNHEY and CDR2 SMNVEV (reference sequence). The CDR3 extends over 15 amino acids. This CDR3 reads CASSPTGNSYNEQFF. The CDR3, as DNA: TGTGCCAGCAGTCCGACAGGTAATAGCTACAATGAGCAGTTCTTC.

This chain joins TRBV10-2 and TRBJ2-6, with D unresolved. The CDR3 length is 18 residues. The germline gives CDR1 WSHSY, CDR2 SAAADI. The V end lost 6 bases, the J end lost 0 bases, and 18 bases lay between the germline ends. The CDR3 here is CASRSRPGLSSGANVLTF. The CDR3, as DNA: TGCGCCAGCAGGTCTCGTCCGGGTCTTTCCTCTGGGGCCAACGTCCTGACTTTC.

This clone occurred once. This chain uses TRBV20-1 with TRBJ1-2; D is unresolved. This CDR3 comprises 9 residues. The V gene's germline CDR1 is DFQATT and CDR2 SNEGSKA (reference sequence). CDR3 amino acids: CIIGRGYTF. CDR3 coding DNA: TGCATCATCGGGCGGGGCTACACCTTC.

The chain joins TRBV29-1 to TRBJ2-7; D remains ambiguous. V dropped 5 bases and J dropped 0 bases, with 8 bases sitting between them. This CDR3 has 12 amino acids. The germline CDR1 and CDR2 sequences are SQVTM and ANQGSEA. Written as DNA, the CDR3 is TGCAGCGTTAGGGCTGGCTCCTACGAGCAGTACTTC. Its protein product is CSVRAGSYEQYF.

This rearrangement joins TRBV7-9 to TRBJ2-3; D is unclear. CDR1 and CDR2 from the germline V gene are SEHNR and FQNEAQ (reference sequence). The CDR3 sequence is 15 residues long. The V and J ends lost 11 bases and 0 bases respectively, with 18 bases between them. The CDR3 loop is CAAQDKGRSTDTQYF. CDR3 in DNA: TGTGCCGCGCAGGATAAGGGAAGGAGCACAGATACGCAGTATTTT.

CDR3 in DNA: TGTGCCATCAGACCAGAGACAGGGACAGATACGCAGTATTTT. Residues: CAIRPETGTDTQYF. This rearrangement joins TRBV10-3 to TRBJ2-3, with 7 bases aligning to TRBD1. The CDR3 covers 14 residues. V dropped 6 bases and J dropped 3; count of bases not matched to a gene: 6. The germline V gene encodes CDR1 ENHRY and CDR2 SYGVKD.

The rearrangement links TRBV6-1 to TRBJ2-1; D is uncertain. Germline CDR1 and CDR2: MNHNS and SASEGT. V was clipped by 6 bases and J by 6 bases, with 18 bases between them. This CDR3 has 15 residues. The CDR3 reads CASRYGTYQVNEQFF. The CDR3 DNA reads as TGTGCCAGCAGGTATGGTACTTATCAAGTCAATGAGCAGTTCTTC.

The rearrangement joins TRBV14 to TRBJ2-7; 9 nucleotides match TRBD2. Germline trimming cut 4 bases from V and 3 bases from J; bases unmatched to any gene: 4. Germline values: CDR1 SGHDN, CDR2 FVKESK. This CDR3 region has 14 residues. The CDR3 sequence: CASSPVTSGYEQYF. DNA for the CDR3: TGTGCCAGCAGCCCAGTGACTAGCGGCTACGAGCAGTACTTC.

The V gene is TRBV5-4, the J gene TRBJ1-4; 7 positions agree with TRBD1. After removal of 4 bases from V and 4 bases from J, the junction contained 4 bases not matched to a gene. This CDR3 has 14 amino acids. Germline lookup yields CDR1 SGHNT and CDR2 YYREEE (reference sequence). The DNA of the CDR3 is TGTGCCAGCAGCCCCGACAGGGTTAATGAAAAACTGTTTTTT. Its translation: CASSPDRVNEKLFF.

CDR3 in DNA: TGTGCCACCGAAGTGGGGGGCCAGCCCCAGCATTTT. The encoded protein is CATEVGGQPQHF. The rearrangement joins TRBV19 to TRBJ1-5, with D perhaps TRBD1 (6 bases). Trimming pared 10 bases from V and 7 bases from J, leaving 14 bases between. This CDR3 region has 12 residues. Germline CDR1 LNHDA, CDR2 SQIVND (reference sequence).

As to this clone: One junction end disagrees with the germline gene, perhaps due to a read error. V and J are TRBV15 and TRBJ2-7; 9 positions match TRBD2. The CDR3 length is 12 residues. Germline V gives CDR1 LNHNV, CDR2 YYDKDF (reference sequence). The CDR3 sequence is CATSRAAGGPFF. The CDR3 DNA is TGTGCCACCAGCAGAGCTGCGGGAGGGCCGTTTTTC. Based on the CDR3 plus reference TRBV15 and TRBJ2-7, the full variable domain is DAMVIQNPRYQVTQFGKPVTLSCSQTLNHNVMYWYQQKSSQAPKLLFHYYDKDFNNEADTPDNFQSRRPNTSFCFLDIRSPGLGDTAMYLCATSRAAGGPFFGPGTRLTVT.

V and J are TRBV7-8 and TRBJ1-1; 10 positions agree with TRBD1. V was pared by 5 bases and J by 1 base, with 7 bases of the junction left unmatched. The CDR3 has 16 amino acids. Per the germline V gene, CDR1 is SGHVS and CDR2 is FQNEAQ. In DNA, the CDR3 is TGTGCCAGCAGCCTCCGGGACAGGGGTTCGAACACTGAAGCTTTCTTT. It yields the protein CASSLRDRGSNTEAFF.

CDR3 protein: CASSILGQGDNEQFF. The CDR3 DNA reads as TGTGCCAGTAGTATCTTGGGACAGGGAGACAATGAGCAGTTCTTC. This rearrangement joins TRBV19 to TRBJ2-1; TRBD1 agrees at 9 bases. Losses at the gene ends were 3 bases for V and 5 bases for J; bases not matched to a gene: 5. Germline values: CDR1 LNHDA, CDR2 SQIVND (reference sequence). The CDR3 runs to 15 residues.

The chain recombines TRBV9 with TRBJ1-5; perhaps TRBD1 as D (6 bases). V was cut by 5 bases and J by 6 bases, with 15 bases left in between. CDR3 length: 14 residues. Germline CDR1 reads SGDLS; CDR2 reads YYNGEE. CDR3 sequence (DNA): TGTGCCAGCAGGCTCCAGGGGCAGATTCAGCCCCAGCATTTT. Its translation is CASRLQGQIQPQHF.